The source of this TCR beta chain is a study of blood T cell repertoires in COVID-19. In the study overall: Sources were T cells, B-cell-depleted T cells, or PBMCs; the material itself was cDNA or gDNA.

Libraries were prepared by immunoSEQ multiplex PCR; TCRdb keeps only in-frame clonotypes and omits some of them. The repertoire holds 360,000 or so clones, with around 92% as singletons. Categorization into cohorts depended on clinical history that participants reported. The germline V gene encodes CDR1 ENHRY and CDR2 SYGVKD. The CDR3 consists of 14 residues. Trimming cost V 6 bases and J 2 bases; bases outside gene matches: 6. This TCR derives from a woman aged 30 to 39 who had recovered from COVID-19. Sequencing was performed on PBMCs or T cells enriched from blood (not recorded which). The chain combines TRBV10-3 with TRBJ1-1, with 7 nucleotides matching TRBD1. The CDR3 here is CAIRPGQQNTEAFF. CDR3 sequence (DNA): TGTGCCATCAGGCCGGGACAGCAAAACACTGAAGCTTTCTTT.